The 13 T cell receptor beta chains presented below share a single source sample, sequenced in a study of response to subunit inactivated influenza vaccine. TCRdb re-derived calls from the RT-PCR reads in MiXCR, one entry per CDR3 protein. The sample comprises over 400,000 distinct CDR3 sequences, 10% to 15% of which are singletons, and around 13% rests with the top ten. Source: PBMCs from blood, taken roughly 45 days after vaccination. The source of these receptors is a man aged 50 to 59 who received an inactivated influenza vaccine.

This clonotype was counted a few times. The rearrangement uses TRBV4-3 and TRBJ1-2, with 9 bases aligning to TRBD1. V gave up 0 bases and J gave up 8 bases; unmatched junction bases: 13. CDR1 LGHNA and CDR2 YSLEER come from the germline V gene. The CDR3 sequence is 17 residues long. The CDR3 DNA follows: TGCGCCAGCAGCCAAGACGGGACAGGGACGATGGCGCGAGGCTACACCTTC. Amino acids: CASSQDGTGTMARGYTF.

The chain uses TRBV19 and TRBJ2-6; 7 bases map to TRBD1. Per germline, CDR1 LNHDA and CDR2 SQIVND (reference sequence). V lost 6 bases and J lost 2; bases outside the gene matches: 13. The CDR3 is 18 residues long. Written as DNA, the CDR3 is TGTGCCAGTAGGACGACAGGGAATTCTGTAACTGGGGCCAACGTCCTGACTTTC. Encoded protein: CASRTTGNSVTGANVLTF.

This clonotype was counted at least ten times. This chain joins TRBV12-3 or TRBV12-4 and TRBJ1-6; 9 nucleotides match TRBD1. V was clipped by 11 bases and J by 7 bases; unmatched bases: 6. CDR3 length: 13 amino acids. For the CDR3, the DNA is TGTGCCTCCACCGGGACAGGGAATTCACCCCTCCACTTT. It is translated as CASTGTGNSPLHF.

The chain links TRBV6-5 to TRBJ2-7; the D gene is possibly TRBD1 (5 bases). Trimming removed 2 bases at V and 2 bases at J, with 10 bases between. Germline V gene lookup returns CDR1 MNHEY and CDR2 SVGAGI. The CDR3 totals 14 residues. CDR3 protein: CASSYDTGTYEQYF. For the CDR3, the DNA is TGTGCCAGCAGTTACGATACAGGAACCTACGAGCAGTACTTC.

Written as DNA, the CDR3 is TGTGCCAGCAGCTTAGCTCTTTTCATCCCGGGAAAAGAGACCCAGTACTTC. This translates into CASSLALFIPGKETQYF. This rearrangement joins TRBV7-8 to TRBJ2-5, with a tentative D call TRBD2 (5 bases). Germline values: CDR1 SGHVS, CDR2 FQNEAQ. This CDR3 comprises 17 residues. The V end lost 0 bases, the J end lost 3 bases, and 17 bases lay between the germline ends.

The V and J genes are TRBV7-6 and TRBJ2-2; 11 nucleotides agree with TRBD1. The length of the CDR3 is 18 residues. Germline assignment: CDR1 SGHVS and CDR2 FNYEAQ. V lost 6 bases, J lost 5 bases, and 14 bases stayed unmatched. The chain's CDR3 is CASRPSNTGQGVTGELFF. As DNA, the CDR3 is TGTGCCAGCAGACCTAGCAACACGGGACAGGGGGTAACCGGGGAGCTGTTTTTT.

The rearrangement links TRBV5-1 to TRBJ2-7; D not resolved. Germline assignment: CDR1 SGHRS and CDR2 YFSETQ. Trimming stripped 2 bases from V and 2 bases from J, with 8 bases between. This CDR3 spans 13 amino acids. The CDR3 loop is CASSFLTAYEQYF. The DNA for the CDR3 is TGCGCCAGCAGCTTCTTGACGGCCTACGAGCAGTACTTC.

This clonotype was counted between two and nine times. CDR3 DNA sequence: TGCGCCAGCAGTGGCCAGGGGGTGCGGGAGACCCAGTACTTC. Protein sequence: CASSGQGVRETQYF. This chain links TRBV10-1 with TRBJ2-5, with 7 bases fitting TRBD1. The CDR3 sequence is 14 residues long. The V and J ends lost 4 bases and 5 bases, in that order; junction bases with no gene match: 7. Per germline, CDR1 WNHNN and CDR2 SYGVQD (reference sequence).

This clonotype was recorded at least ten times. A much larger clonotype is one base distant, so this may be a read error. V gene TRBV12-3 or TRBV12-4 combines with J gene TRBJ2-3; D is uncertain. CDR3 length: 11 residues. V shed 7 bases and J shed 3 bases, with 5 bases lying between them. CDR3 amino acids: CASTQTDTQYF. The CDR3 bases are TGTGCCAGCACTCAGACAGATACGCAGTATTTT.

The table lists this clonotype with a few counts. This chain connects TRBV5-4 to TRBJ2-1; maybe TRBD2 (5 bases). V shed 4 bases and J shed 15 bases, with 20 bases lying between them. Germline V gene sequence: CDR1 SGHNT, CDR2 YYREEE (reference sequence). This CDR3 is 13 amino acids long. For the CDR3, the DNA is TGTGCCAGCAGCCCCCGTTTTCTCGGGGAGTTGTTCTTC. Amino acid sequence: CASSPRFLGELFF.

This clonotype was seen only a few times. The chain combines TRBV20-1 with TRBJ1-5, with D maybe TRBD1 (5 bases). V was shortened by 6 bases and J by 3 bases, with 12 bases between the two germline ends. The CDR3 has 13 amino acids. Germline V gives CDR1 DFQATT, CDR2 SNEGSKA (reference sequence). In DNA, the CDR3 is TGCAGTGCGGGGGGACCGAACAATCAGCCCCAGCATTTT. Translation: CSAGGPNNQPQHF.

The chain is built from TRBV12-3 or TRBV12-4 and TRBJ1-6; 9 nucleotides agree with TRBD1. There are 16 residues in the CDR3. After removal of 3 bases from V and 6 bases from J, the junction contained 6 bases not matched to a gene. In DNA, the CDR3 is TGTGCCAGCAGTTTGGGTACAGGGGGCGGTAATTCACCCCTCCACTTT. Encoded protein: CASSLGTGGGNSPLHF.

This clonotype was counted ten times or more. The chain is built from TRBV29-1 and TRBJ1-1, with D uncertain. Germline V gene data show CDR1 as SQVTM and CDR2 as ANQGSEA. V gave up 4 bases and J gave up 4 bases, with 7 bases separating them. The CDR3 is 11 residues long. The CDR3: CSVGTPTEAFF. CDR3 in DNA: TGCAGCGTTGGGACCCCCACTGAAGCTTTCTTT.